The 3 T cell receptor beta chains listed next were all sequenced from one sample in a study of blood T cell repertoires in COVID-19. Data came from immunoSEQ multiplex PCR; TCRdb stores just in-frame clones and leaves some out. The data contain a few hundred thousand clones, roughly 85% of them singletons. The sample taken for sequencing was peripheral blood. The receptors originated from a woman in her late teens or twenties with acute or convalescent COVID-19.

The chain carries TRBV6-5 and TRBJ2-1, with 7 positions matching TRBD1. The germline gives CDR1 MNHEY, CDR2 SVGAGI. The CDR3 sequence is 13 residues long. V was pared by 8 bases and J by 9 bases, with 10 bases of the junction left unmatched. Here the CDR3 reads CASAYDRAGEQFF. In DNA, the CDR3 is TGTGCCAGCGCCTACGACAGGGCCGGTGAGCAGTTCTTC.

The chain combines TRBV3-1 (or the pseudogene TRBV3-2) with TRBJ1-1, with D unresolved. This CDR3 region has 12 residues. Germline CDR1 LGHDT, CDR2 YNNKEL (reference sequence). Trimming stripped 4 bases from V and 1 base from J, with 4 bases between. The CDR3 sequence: CASSLANTEAFF. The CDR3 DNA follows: TGTGCCAGCAGCCTGGCGAACACTGAAGCTTTCTTT.

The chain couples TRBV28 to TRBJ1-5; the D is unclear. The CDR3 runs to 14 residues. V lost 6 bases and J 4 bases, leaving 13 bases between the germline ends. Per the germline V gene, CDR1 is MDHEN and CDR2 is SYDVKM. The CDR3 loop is CASSGAPGNQPQHF. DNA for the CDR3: TGTGCCAGCAGCGGAGCTCCTGGAAATCAGCCCCAGCATTTT.